This record looks at one TCR beta chain sequence and its context. This record belongs to a study of cytomegalovirus exposure and HLA in healthy donors. On the study more broadly: Inside one of the first data releases sat around 80 million unique TCRs taken from HLA-typed donors.

The germline CDR1 and CDR2 sequences are LNHDA and SQIVND (reference sequence). V lost 5 bases, J lost 4 bases, and 9 bases stayed unmatched. This CDR3 region has 16 residues. PCR used 60 Vbeta primers and 13 Jbeta primers. Sequencing used immunoSEQ multiplex PCR; TCRdb keeps in-frame clones, though not all of them. The table includes 95,000 to 100,000 clones, around four fifths detected once. The sequence derives from a man aged 35 to 55 in good health and CMV-seronegative. The V call is TRBV19, the J call TRBJ2-1; 9 bases align to TRBD1. What was sequenced was PBMCs. The CDR3 DNA reads TGTGCCAGTAGTCCCGGAACAGGGGGCTCTTACAATGAGCAGTTCTTC. It is translated as CASSPGTGGSYNEQFF.